The 13 T cell receptor beta chains below were found in one sample sequenced in a study of chemoradiotherapy in HPV16-positive cancers. The assay was immunoSEQ multiplex PCR, and TCRdb's table has in-frame clones only and misses some. The sample lists tens of thousands of clones, 88% occurring once. The sequenced sample was blood, obtained from a patient who underwent chemoradiotherapy. These receptors came from a human donor with HPV-associated anogenital cancer.

The V and J genes are TRBV7-2 and TRBJ2-5; 9 bases are a match to TRBD2. The CDR3 consists of 14 residues. The V segment lost 6 bases and the J segment 4 bases; nucleotides outside the gene matches: 6. Germline CDR1 is SGHTA and CDR2 is FQGNSA. DNA for the CDR3: TGTGCCAGCAGTAGAGCGGGAGGAGGAGAGACCCAGTACTTC. Protein sequence: CASSRAGGGETQYF. Looking up the rest from reference TRBV7-2 and TRBJ2-5 gives the full variable domain: GAGVSQSPSNKVTEKGKDVELRCDPISGHTALYWYRQSLGQGLEFLIYFQGNSAPDKSGLPSDRFSAERTGGSVSTLTIQRTQQEDSAVYLCASSRAGGGETQYFGPGTRLLVL.

The J gene is TRBJ2-7, the V gene TRBV2; D is unclear. V lost 4 bases and J lost 3, with 7 bases in between. Germline-derived CDR1 and CDR2 are SNHLY and FYNNEI. The CDR3 sequence is 12 residues long. This CDR3 is CASSGSGYEQYF. The CDR3 bases are TGTGCCAGCAGTGGATCAGGCTACGAGCAGTACTTC.

This clone has more than one count but fewer than ten. This chain uses TRBV11-2 with TRBJ2-1; 11 nucleotides match TRBD2. The V gene's germline CDR1 is SGHAT and CDR2 FQNNGV. V gave up 4 bases and J gave up 7 bases; unmatched junction bases: 12. This CDR3 spans 17 amino acids. The DNA of the CDR3 is TGTGCCAGCAGCTCGAGTCCCGTAGCGGGAGGGGGTAATGAGCAGTTCTTC. Translation: CASSSSPVAGGGNEQFF.

The chain recombines TRBV10-3 with TRBJ2-3; 9 bases align to TRBD1. J gave up 0 bases and V 6 bases, and 7 bases lay outside the gene matches. Looked up from germline, CDR1 is ENHRY and CDR2 is SYGVKD. The CDR3 extends over 16 amino acids. The CDR3, as DNA: TGTGCCATCAGGGGAACAGGGGGCGGGAGCACAGATACGCAGTATTTT. This codes for CAIRGTGGGSTDTQYF.

This clone has just one count. The chain uses TRBV10-3 and TRBJ2-1, with no clear D. V was shortened by 4 bases and J by 6 bases, with 13 bases between the two germline ends. This CDR3 spans 14 amino acids. Looked up from germline, CDR1 is ENHRY and CDR2 is SYGVKD. The chain's CDR3 is CAISGRTAGNEQFF. The CDR3 coding sequence is TGTGCCATCAGTGGGCGGACCGCCGGCAATGAGCAGTTCTTC.

This chain joins TRBV10-3 and TRBJ2-5; 9 bases are shared with TRBD1. Germline V CDR1 and CDR2: ENHRY, SYGVKD. CDR3 size: 16 residues. V was clipped by 7 bases and J by 0 bases; unmatched bases: 9. The CDR3 DNA sequence: TGTGCCATCAAGAGACAGGGGGGCTTGGACCAAGAGACCCAGTACTTC. Translation: CAIKRQGGLDQETQYF.

This clone was picked up one time. The chain has TRBV4-2 and TRBJ1-5; D unresolved. The CDR3 runs 15 residues. Germline V lookup: CDR1 LGHNA, CDR2 YNFKEQ. Trimming stripped 0 bases from V and 4 bases from J, with 10 bases between. The CDR3 loop is CASSQERAGNQPQHF. For the CDR3, the DNA is TGTGCCAGCAGCCAAGAAAGGGCAGGTAATCAGCCCCAGCATTTT.

The rearrangement uses TRBV5-1 and TRBJ1-1; D remains ambiguous. This CDR3 has 14 residues. With 0 bases removed from V and 4 bases from J, the gap between germline ends came to 10 bases. Germline lookup yields CDR1 SGHRS and CDR2 YFSETQ. CDR3 residues: CASSLGGLGTEAFF. CDR3 in DNA: TGCGCCAGCAGCTTGGGAGGGTTAGGCACTGAAGCTTTCTTT.

CDR3 region: CAIKKPDTDTQYF. In DNA, the CDR3 is TGTGCCATCAAAAAGCCCGATACGGATACGCAGTATTTT. This chain uses TRBV10-3 with TRBJ2-3; D call uncertain. Germline CDR1 reads ENHRY; CDR2 reads SYGVKD. V shed 7 bases and J shed 6 bases, with 14 bases lying between them. This CDR3 is built from 13 residues.

The chain links TRBV18 to TRBJ2-5; D may be TRBD1 (5 bases). The J call may be wrong; the DNA end is better matched by TRBJ2-7. Germline V lookup: CDR1 KGHSH, CDR2 LQKENI. The CDR3 contains 17 residues. The DNA for the CDR3 is TGTGCCAGCTCACCCCCAATCCGTGACAGTTGGAACGACGAGCAGTACTTC. Translating gives CASSPPIRDSWNDEQYF.

The CDR3 here is CASSPQGGNYGYTF. CDR3 coding DNA: TGTGCCAGCAGCCCCCAGGGGGGGAACTATGGCTACACCTTC. The V call is TRBV14, the J call TRBJ1-2; 7 bases match TRBD1. In germline, CDR1 is SGHDN, CDR2 FVKESK. J gave up 2 bases and V 4 bases, and 4 bases lay outside the gene matches. This CDR3 is built from 14 residues.

The chain recombines TRBV9 with TRBJ1-2, with D possibly TRBD1 on 5 matching bases. Germline CDR1 reads SGDLS; CDR2 reads YYNGEE. The V gene lost 3 bases and the J gene lost 4 bases, with 19 bases spanning the gap. The length of the CDR3 is 16 residues. The CDR3 is CASSDHRDGLSYGYTF. The CDR3 DNA reads as TGTGCCAGCAGCGACCACCGGGACGGCCTCTCCTATGGCTACACCTTC.

This CDR3 is CASSQGRDGNTGELFF. CDR3 DNA: TGTGCCAGCAGCCAAGGACGGGACGGGAACACCGGGGAGCTGTTTTTT. The chain links TRBV4-2 to TRBJ2-2; possibly TRBD1 or TRBD2 for D (5 bases each). This CDR3 is built from 16 residues. With 1 base removed from V and 1 base from J, the gap between germline ends came to 10 bases. Germline values: CDR1 LGHNA, CDR2 YNFKEQ.